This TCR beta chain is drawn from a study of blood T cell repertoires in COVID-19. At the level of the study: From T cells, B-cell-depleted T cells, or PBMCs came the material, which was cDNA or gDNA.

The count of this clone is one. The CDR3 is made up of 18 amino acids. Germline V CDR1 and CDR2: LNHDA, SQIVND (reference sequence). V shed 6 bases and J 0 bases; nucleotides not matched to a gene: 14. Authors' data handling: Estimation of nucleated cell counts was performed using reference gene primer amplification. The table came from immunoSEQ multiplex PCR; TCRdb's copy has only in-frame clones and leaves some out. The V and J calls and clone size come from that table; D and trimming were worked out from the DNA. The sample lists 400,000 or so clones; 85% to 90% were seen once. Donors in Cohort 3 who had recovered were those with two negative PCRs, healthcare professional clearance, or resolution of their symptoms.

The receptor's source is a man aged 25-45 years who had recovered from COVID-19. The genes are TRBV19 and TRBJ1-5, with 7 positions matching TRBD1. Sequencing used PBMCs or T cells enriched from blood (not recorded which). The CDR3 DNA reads TGTGCCAGTAGAGAATCGGGACAGAGACTCTATAGCAATCAGCCCCAGCATTTT. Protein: CASRESGQRLYSNQPQHF.